These 17 T cell receptor beta chains share one sample of origin, sequenced in a study of T cells in Graves' hyperthyroidism and ophthalmopathy. RNA transcripts were the template for amplifying TCR beta CDR3 regions. A set of HTBI primers served as the primers for a first-round RT-PCR of the TCR CDR3. TCRdb reprocessed the multiplex PCR reads via MiXCR and lists one record per CDR3 protein. Seen here are about 760,000 distinct CDR3 sequences, approximately 40% observed once, and the top ten hold around 32%. Material for sequencing was blood. These receptors were collected from a woman aged 40-49 years with Graves' hyperthyroidism.

The chain combines TRBV20-1 with TRBJ1-6, with 9 bases that match TRBD1. Per germline, CDR1 DFQATT and CDR2 SNEGSKA (reference sequence). V trimming: 6 bases; J trimming: 9 bases; junction bases outside the gene matches: 12. This CDR3 is built from 15 residues. The CDR3 protein is CSASRRDRGVSPLHF. The CDR3 DNA is TGCAGTGCCTCCAGACGAGACAGGGGGGTTTCACCCCTCCACTTT.

This rearrangement joins TRBV7-3 to TRBJ2-2; 7 positions agree with TRBD1. Germline V gene data show CDR1 as SGHTA and CDR2 as FQGTGA. Trimming cost V 4 bases and J 7 bases; bases outside gene matches: 6. The CDR3 is made up of 14 amino acids. CDR3 amino acids: CASSSQGRGGELFF. Written as DNA, the CDR3 is TGTGCCAGCAGCTCACAGGGGCGAGGCGGGGAGCTGTTTTTT.

Regarding this clonotype: Possible read error: a much larger clone is one base away. The missing conserved phenylalanine or tryptophan at the end of this CDR3 makes a read error likely. The J gene is TRBJ2-7, the V gene TRBV9, with D possibly TRBD2 on 6 matching bases. CDR3 length: 15 residues. V was trimmed by 0 bases and J by 3 bases, leaving 13 bases between them. From germline, CDR1 is SGDLS and CDR2 YYNGEE. CDR3 in amino acids: CASSVGPGVDYEQYL. CDR3 coding DNA: TGTGCCAGCAGCGTAGGTCCGGGGGTGGACTACGAGCAGTACCTC.

On this clonotype itself: Just one base apart from a much larger clone, this may be a read error. The chain has TRBV5-1 and TRBJ1-2, with no clear D. Germline V gives CDR1 SGHRS, CDR2 YFSETQ. This CDR3 contains 14 residues. Between the trimmed V and J ends, which lost 3 bases and 7 bases, there was a span of 16 bases. The DNA for the CDR3 is TGCGCCAGCAGCTCGGACCCCGCCGCGTCTGGCTACACCTTC. It translates to CASSSDPAASGYTF.

This sequence joins TRBV9 and TRBJ2-7; 7 nucleotides agree with TRBD2. This CDR3 comprises 15 residues. The V gene's germline CDR1 is SGDLS and CDR2 YYNGEE. Losses at the gene ends were 8 bases for V and 2 bases for J; bases not matched to a gene: 13. CDR3 in DNA: TGTGCCAGTTCGAGCGGGGATTTCCCTACCTACGAGCAGTACTTC. Amino acid sequence: CASSSGDFPTYEQYF.

The chain has TRBV2 and TRBJ1-4, with 7 bases that match TRBD1. Trimming removed 11 bases from V and 2 bases from J; junction bases left unmatched: 2. This CDR3 comprises 12 residues. CDR1 and CDR2 (germline): SNHLY, FYNNEI. CDR3 sequence (DNA): TGTGCCGAGGGGGCCACTAATGAAAAACTGTTTTTT. This translates into CAEGATNEKLFF.

The V call is TRBV12-3 or TRBV12-4, the J call TRBJ2-7; D unclear. This CDR3 region has 15 residues. Trimming took off 0 bases at V and 7 bases at J, with 16 bases between the two ends. The DNA of the CDR3 is TGTGCCAGCAGTTTAGCATCACAGCGCCTAGGAGAGCAGTACTTC. Translation gives CASSLASQRLGEQYF.

In this sample, this clonotype turned up a few times. The chain links TRBV20-1 to TRBJ1-1; weak D call: TRBD1 (6 bases). CDR1 is DFQATT, CDR2 SNEGSKA, per germline (reference sequence). The CDR3 has 13 amino acids. The CDR3 spells CRAEGGDLTEAFF. The CDR3 nucleotides are TGCAGGGCGGAGGGGGGGGATCTCACTGAAGCTTTCTTT.

The J gene is TRBJ2-7, the V gene TRBV7-2; D gene ambiguous. This CDR3 contains 12 residues. CDR1 is SGHTA, CDR2 FQGNSA, per germline. The V end was cut by 8 bases, the J end by 6 bases, with 14 bases between. The CDR3 loop reads CASGLPSGEQYF. The CDR3 DNA follows: TGTGCCAGCGGCCTCCCGTCGGGCGAGCAGTACTTC.

The chain recombines TRBV19 with TRBJ1-3; D not resolved. Germline V gene sequence: CDR1 LNHDA, CDR2 SQIVND (reference sequence). Trimming removed 5 bases from V and 3 bases from J, with 17 bases in between. This CDR3 is built from 16 residues. This chain's CDR3 is CASSQPVKQSGNTIYF. The CDR3 nucleotides are TGTGCCAGTAGTCAACCCGTAAAACAAAGTGGAAACACCATATATTTT.

This clonotype was seen a few times. This chain uses TRBV7-2 with TRBJ2-2; the D is unclear. The germline V and J ends were trimmed by 1 base and 2 bases, with 8 bases remaining between them. The CDR3 totals 15 residues. Germline CDR1 SGHTA, CDR2 FQGNSA. The CDR3 nucleotides read TGTGCCAGCAGCTTAGATACGCGAAACACCGGGGAGCTGTTTTTT. Protein product: CASSLDTRNTGELFF.

This chain links TRBV7-6 with TRBJ2-1, with D tentatively TRBD1 or TRBD2 (5 bases each). The CDR3 is made up of 14 amino acids. Trimming stripped 2 bases from V and 6 bases from J, with 11 bases between. Germline V gene lookup returns CDR1 SGHVS and CDR2 FNYEAQ. This CDR3 reads CASSLLRGVNEQFF. CDR3 sequence (DNA): TGTGCCAGCAGCTTACTTCGGGGCGTCAATGAGCAGTTCTTC.

In regard to this clonotype: This CDR3 fails to terminate in the conserved phenylalanine or tryptophan, so it likely reflects a read error. This chain connects TRBV19 to TRBJ2-7; 7 positions match TRBD1. CDR1 and CDR2 from the germline V gene are LNHDA and SQIVND (reference sequence). Losses at the gene ends were 7 bases for V and 2 bases for J; bases not matched to a gene: 8. The CDR3 is made up of 14 amino acids. Written as DNA, the CDR3 is TGTGCCAGTACCCAAACAGGGGCCACCTACGAGCAGTACCTC. It translates to CASTQTGATYEQYL.

V is TRBV6-5 and J is TRBJ1-1; D may be TRBD1 (6 bases). Trimming stripped 6 bases from V and 5 bases from J, with 16 bases between. CDR1 and CDR2 (germline): MNHEY, SVGAGI. The CDR3 runs to 14 residues. As DNA, the CDR3 is TGTGCCAGCAGACTCGGACAGTTAGGGACTGAAGCTTTCTTT. This translates into CASRLGQLGTEAFF.

This clonotype was picked up many times. V and J are TRBV20-1 and TRBJ2-6; D unresolved. V lost 3 bases, J lost 0 bases, and 6 bases lay in between. Germline V lookup: CDR1 DFQATT, CDR2 SNEGSKA (reference sequence). The CDR3 loop spans 14 amino acids. The CDR3 reads CSARHDSGANVLTF. The CDR3 nucleotides read TGCAGTGCTAGGCACGACTCTGGGGCCAACGTCCTGACTTTC.

CDR3 nucleotide sequence: TGTGCCAGCTCCCCTGGGGGAGAGGGGAGGGGCTACACCTTC. This codes for CASSPGGEGRGYTF. The gene calls are TRBV12-5 and TRBJ1-2, with a tentative D call TRBD1 (5 bases). Germline V lookup: CDR1 LGHNT, CDR2 FRNRAP. The CDR3 runs to 14 residues.

This chain connects TRBV28 to TRBJ1-1; 7 nucleotides align to TRBD1. The ends lost 7 bases at V and 1 base at J; junction bases unmatched: 6. The CDR3 spans 14 residues. CDR1 is MDHEN and CDR2 is SYDVKM in the germline V gene. CDR3 sequence reads: CASNLTGTNTEAFF. The CDR3 nucleotides are TGTGCCAGCAACCTGACAGGGACGAACACTGAAGCTTTCTTT. Looking up the rest from reference TRBV28 and TRBJ1-1 gives the full variable domain: DVKVTQSSRYLVKRTGEKVFLECVQDMDHENMFWYRQDPGLGLRLIYFSYDVKMKEKGDIPEGYSVSREKKERFSLILESASTNQTSMYLCASNLTGTNTEAFFGQGTRLTVV.